These T cell receptor beta chains were read from a single sample in a study of blood T cell repertoires in COVID-19. Clones were sequenced by immunoSEQ multiplex PCR, and TCRdb holds only the in-frame ones, with some missing. This sample has about 170,000 clones; around four fifths occur once, and the top ten carry 6.5% to 9.5%. The sequenced material came from peripheral blood. Source of these receptors: a woman older than 75 with COVID-19, enrolled during active disease. Both conserved end residues are part of each CDR3. Fields, in order: D gene, clone size, J gene, V gene, CDR3 DNA, CDR3 protein. A D gene is named only where the DNA matches it firmly. Clone size is stated in some rows and not others, as once, few, many or a class when expanded.

d_gene: TRBD2; abundance: -; j_gene: TRBJ2-1; v_gene: TRBV18; CDR3nt: TGTGCCAGCTCACCACCTCTAGGGACTAGCGGATACAATGAGCAGTTCTTC; CDR3aa: CASSPPLGTSGYNEQFF
d_gene: TRBD1; abundance: -; j_gene: TRBJ2-7; v_gene: TRBV7-2; CDR3nt: TGTGCCAGCAGCTTAGCCGGGGACAGGGCCTACGAGCAGTACTTC; CDR3aa: CASSLAGDRAYEQYF
d_gene: -; abundance: -; j_gene: TRBJ1-4; v_gene: TRBV6-5; CDR3nt: TGTGCCAGCAGTTACGGGCCGCCAGGGACTAATGAAAAACTGTTTTTT; CDR3aa: CASSYGPPGTNEKLFF
d_gene: TRBD1; abundance: -; j_gene: TRBJ2-7; v_gene: TRBV6-5; CDR3nt: TGTGCCAGCAGACCGGGACAGGGCTCCTACGAGCAGTACTTC; CDR3aa: CASRPGQGSYEQYF
d_gene: -; abundance: -; j_gene: TRBJ1-3; v_gene: TRBV2; CDR3nt: TGTGCCAGCAGTGGGCAGACTGGAAACACCATATATTTT; CDR3aa: CASSGQTGNTIYF
d_gene: -; abundance: -; j_gene: TRBJ1-3; v_gene: TRBV3-1/TRBV3-2; CDR3nt: TGTGCCAGCAGCCCTCGAGATCGTCGATATGGAAACACCATATATTTT; CDR3aa: CASSPRDRRYGNTIYF
d_gene: -; abundance: -; j_gene: TRBJ1-2; v_gene: TRBV20-1; CDR3nt: TGCAGTGATGGACAGCTCGATGGCTACACCTTC; CDR3aa: CSDGQLDGYTF
d_gene: -; abundance: -; j_gene: TRBJ2-5; v_gene: TRBV9; CDR3nt: TGTGCCAGCAGCGTAGGGCGGGAGACCCAGTACTTC; CDR3aa: CASSVGRETQYF
d_gene: TRBD2; abundance: -; j_gene: TRBJ2-2; v_gene: TRBV7-9; CDR3nt: TGTGCCAGCAGCTTTCTAGCGGTCAACACCGGGGAGCTGTTTTTT; CDR3aa: CASSFLAVNTGELFF
d_gene: -; abundance: few; j_gene: TRBJ2-7; v_gene: TRBV29-1; CDR3nt: TGCAGCGTTGAAGACCTTTACGAGCAGTACTTC; CDR3aa: CSVEDLYEQYF
d_gene: -; abundance: -; j_gene: TRBJ1-1; v_gene: TRBV20-1; CDR3nt: TGCAGTGCTAGTAGGGGGGAGGGGTACACTGAAGCTTTCTTT; CDR3aa: CSASRGEGYTEAFF
d_gene: TRBD2; abundance: -; j_gene: TRBJ2-3; v_gene: TRBV18; CDR3nt: TGTGCCAGCTCACCCGGGAGGTCCGACACAGATACGCAGTATTTT; CDR3aa: CASSPGRSDTDTQYF
d_gene: TRBD1; abundance: -; j_gene: TRBJ1-1; v_gene: TRBV5-4; CDR3nt: TGTGCCAGCAGCTCCCCGGGACAGGGCATGAACACTGAAGCTTTCTTT; CDR3aa: CASSSPGQGMNTEAFF
d_gene: TRBD2; abundance: -; j_gene: TRBJ2-7; v_gene: TRBV7-9; CDR3nt: TGTGCCAGCAGCTTCGGACTAGCGGGGGGCGGCTACGAGCAGTACTTC; CDR3aa: CASSFGLAGGGYEQYF
d_gene: TRBD2; abundance: -; j_gene: TRBJ2-1; v_gene: TRBV28; CDR3nt: TGTGCCAGCAGACGTAGCGGGAGCTCCTACAATGAGCAGTTCTTC; CDR3aa: CASRRSGSSYNEQFF
d_gene: -; abundance: -; j_gene: TRBJ2-7; v_gene: TRBV5-1; CDR3nt: TGCGCCAGCAAAAAGGGGGTCATAATGGACGAGCAGTACTTC; CDR3aa: CASKKGVIMDEQYF
d_gene: TRBD2; abundance: -; j_gene: TRBJ2-3; v_gene: TRBV10-2; CDR3nt: TGCGCCAGCAGTGTCGGGACTATCACAGATACGCAGTATTTT; CDR3aa: CASSVGTITDTQYF